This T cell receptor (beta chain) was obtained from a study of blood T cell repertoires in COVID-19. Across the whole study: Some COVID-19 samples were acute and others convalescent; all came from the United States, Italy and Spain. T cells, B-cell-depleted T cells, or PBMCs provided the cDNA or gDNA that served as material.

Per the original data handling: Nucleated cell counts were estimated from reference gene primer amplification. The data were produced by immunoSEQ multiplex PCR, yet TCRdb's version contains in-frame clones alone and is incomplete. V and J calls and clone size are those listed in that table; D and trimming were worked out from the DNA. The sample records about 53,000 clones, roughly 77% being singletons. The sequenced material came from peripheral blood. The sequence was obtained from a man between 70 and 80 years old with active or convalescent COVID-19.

The CDR3 sequence is CASGEGQGGYGYTF. CDR3 nucleotides: TGTGCTAGTGGTGAAGGACAGGGAGGGTATGGCTACACCTTC. The rearrangement uses TRBV12-5 and TRBJ1-2, with 8 positions matching TRBD1. Germline CDR1 LGHNT, CDR2 FRNRAP. Losses at the gene ends were 5 bases for V and 5 bases for J; bases not matched to a gene: 7. The CDR3 is 14 residues long.